One sample yielded the 18 T cell receptor beta chains listed below, sequenced in a study of vaccination effects on CD4 cells after COVID-19. Their antigens are not known. The table came from immunoSEQ multiplex PCR; TCRdb's copy has only in-frame clones and leaves some out. The sample lists around 66,000 clones, around 74% occurring once. At the end of about 10 days of culture, CD4+ T cells were isolated. Participants were vaccinated with two doses of either the BNT162b2 or mRNA-1273 vaccine. The material sequenced was CD4+ T cells from PBMCs cultured without peptide, taken after COVID-19 vaccination. Receptors were obtained from a human donor who received a COVID-19 vaccine.

The chain couples TRBV27 to TRBJ2-7, with D uncertain. This CDR3 contains 15 residues. Germline CDR1 is MNHEY and CDR2 is SMNVEV (reference sequence). V was trimmed by 2 bases and J by 7 bases, leaving 18 bases between them. CDR3 sequence (DNA): TGTGCCAGCAGTTTAGGATCTCTAGGCCCCGGGGAGCAGTACGTC. Its translation is CASSLGSLGPGEQYV.

The table lists this clone with a count of one. The V call is TRBV5-1, the J call TRBJ1-4; no reliable D call. The germline V gene has CDR1 SGHRS and CDR2 YFSETQ. The V end was cut by 4 bases, the J end by 2 bases, with 9 bases between. This CDR3 has 14 amino acids. The CDR3 sequence: CASSLEDTNEKLFF. CDR3 DNA sequence: TGCGCCAGCAGCCTCGAGGATACTAATGAAAAACTGTTTTTT.

In this sample, this clone turned up a few times. The V and J genes are TRBV9 and TRBJ1-6, with D unresolved. The length of the CDR3 is 15 residues. Germline CDR1 SGDLS, CDR2 YYNGEE. Deletions cut 0 bases from V and 6 bases from J, with 10 bases between. The CDR3 coding sequence is TGTGCCAGCAGCGTAGGCTTAGATCTTAATTCACCCCTCCACTTT. Translated, it gives CASSVGLDLNSPLHF. Complete variable domain (other parts from reference TRBV9 and TRBJ1-6): DSGVTQTPKHLITATGQRVTLRCSPRSGDLSVYWYQQSLDQGLQFLIQYYNGEERAKGNILERFSAQQFPDLHSELNLSSLELGDSALYFCASSVGLDLNSPLHFGNGTRLTVT.

The chain combines TRBV10-3 with TRBJ1-2; possibly TRBD1 for D (5 bases). The V and J ends lost 8 bases and 6 bases respectively, with 10 bases between them. The CDR3 spans 11 residues. In germline, CDR1 is ENHRY, CDR2 SYGVKD. This CDR3 is CAISGGDGYTF. CDR3 nucleotides: TGTGCCATCTCTGGGGGGGATGGCTACACCTTC.

The chain combines TRBV5-1 with TRBJ2-1; the match to TRBD2 covers 9 bases. The germline CDR1 and CDR2 sequences are SGHRS and YFSETQ. The CDR3 length is 15 residues. V shed 2 bases and J 10 bases; nucleotides not matched to a gene: 10. The CDR3 nucleotides are TGCGCCAGCAGCTTCAGCGGGGGGTCTTGGCCCGAGCAGTTCTTC. It yields the protein CASSFSGGSWPEQFF.

This chain links TRBV5-6 with TRBJ2-7; 7 bases map to TRBD1. Trimming removed 0 bases from V and 3 bases from J; junction bases left unmatched: 6. The CDR3 totals 15 residues. CDR1 is SGHDT and CDR2 is YYEEEE in the germline V gene. The CDR3 loop is CASSLERDSRYEQYV. In nucleotides, the CDR3 is TGTGCCAGCAGCTTGGAACGGGACAGCCGCTACGAGCAGTACGTC.

In this sample, this clone turned up a few times. This chain connects TRBV6-6 to TRBJ1-2; D is unclear. V was cut by 3 bases and J by 5 bases, with 10 bases left in between. The CDR3 sequence is 13 residues long. Germline V gene sequence: CDR1 MNHNY, CDR2 SVGAGI (reference sequence). CDR3 nucleotide sequence: TGTGCCAGCAGTTATGTGTCCGAGTATGGCTACACCTTC. Protein sequence: CASSYVSEYGYTF.

The rearrangement uses TRBV9 and TRBJ1-5, with D perhaps matching TRBD1 (6 bases). Germline CDR1 reads SGDLS; CDR2 reads YYNGEE. The CDR3 has 13 residues. The germline V and J ends were trimmed by 3 bases and 10 bases, with 14 bases remaining between them. CDR3 residues: CASSGGAGGPQHF. The CDR3, as DNA: TGTGCCAGCAGCGGGGGGGCAGGTGGACCCCAGCATTTT.

The chain recombines TRBV15 with TRBJ2-7; D call uncertain. Trimming left V 0 bases short and J 4 bases short, with 13 bases between. Germline lookup yields CDR1 LNHNV and CDR2 YYDKDF (reference sequence). This CDR3 contains 15 residues. Here the CDR3 reads CATSRDQGNLYEQYV. CDR3 coding DNA: TGTGCCACCAGCAGAGATCAAGGGAACCTATACGAGCAGTACGTC.

CDR3: CASSPRVGDEKLFF. The DNA of the CDR3 is TGTGCCAGCAGCCCCAGGGTTGGGGATGAAAAACTGTTTTTT. The V call is TRBV11-2, the J call TRBJ1-4; D may be TRBD1 (5 bases). The CDR3 is 14 amino acids. Trimming took off 5 bases at V and 6 bases at J, with 13 bases between the two ends. Germline assignment: CDR1 SGHAT and CDR2 FQNNGV.

V usage is TRBV24-1 and J usage is TRBJ2-5; D is possibly TRBD1 (5 bases). The CDR3 consists of 16 residues. V was clipped by 0 bases and J by 3 bases, with 13 bases between them. CDR1 and CDR2 from the germline V gene are KGHDR and SFDVKD. The CDR3 sequence is CATSDLHSQGKETQYF. The CDR3 bases are TGTGCCACCAGTGATTTGCATAGTCAGGGTAAAGAGACCCAGTACTTC.

The V call is TRBV5-8, the J call TRBJ2-3, with 7 bases matching TRBD1. Germline CDR1 reads SGHTS; CDR2 reads YDEGEE. The CDR3 is 17 amino acids. Losses at the gene ends were 4 bases for V and 8 bases for J; bases not matched to a gene: 19. The CDR3 protein is CASSPPLKEKRQGTQYF. The CDR3 DNA reads TGTGCCAGCAGCCCGCCCCTTAAAGAGAAAAGACAGGGTACGCAGTATTTT.

A few counts support this clone. The V and J genes are TRBV5-1 and TRBJ1-1; D is perhaps TRBD1 (5 bases). Germline V gene data show CDR1 as SGHRS and CDR2 as YFSETQ. V lost 0 bases to trimming and J lost 4 bases, with 13 bases between them. The CDR3 is 15 residues long. In nucleotides, the CDR3 is TGCGCCAGCAGCTTGGCCATTGGAGGGGTCACTGAAGCTTTCTTT. Translation: CASSLAIGGVTEAFF.

This clone was detected only a few times. This chain joins TRBV2 and TRBJ1-3; D is perhaps TRBD1 (6 bases). This CDR3 has 16 residues. Germline-derived CDR1 and CDR2 are SNHLY and FYNNEI. The germline V and J ends were trimmed by 8 bases and 2 bases, with 19 bases remaining between them. CDR3 DNA sequence: TGTGCCAGCCTAAAGGGGGGGTCGGAGGCTGGAAACACCATATATTTT. This encodes CASLKGGSEAGNTIYF.

The chain joins TRBV6-5 to TRBJ1-5; 10 positions agree with TRBD1. CDR3 length: 15 amino acids. Per germline, CDR1 MNHEY and CDR2 SVGAGI. The V and J ends lost 8 bases and 7 bases, in that order; junction bases with no gene match: 11. CDR3 nucleotides: TGTGCCAGCGGACCCCGGGACAGGGGTCGGCAGCCCCAGCATTTT. Amino acids: CASGPRDRGRQPQHF.

This chain connects TRBV9 to TRBJ1-2; D not certain. Trimming stripped 0 bases from V and 5 bases from J, with 14 bases between. This CDR3 has 15 amino acids. From germline, CDR1 is SGDLS and CDR2 YYNGEE. CDR3 region: CASSVGRTARYGYTF. In DNA, the CDR3 is TGTGCCAGCAGCGTAGGGAGGACGGCGAGGTATGGCTACACCTTC. The full variable domain, its missing parts supplied by reference TRBV9 and TRBJ1-2, is DSGVTQTPKHLITATGQRVTLRCSPRSGDLSVYWYQQSLDQGLQFLIQYYNGEERAKGNILERFSAQQFPDLHSELNLSSLELGDSALYFCASSVGRTARYGYTFGSGTRLTVV.

The chain carries TRBV24-1 and TRBJ2-1, with TRBD2 identical over 9 bases. The germline V gene has CDR1 KGHDR and CDR2 SFDVKD. Trimming cost V 4 bases and J 6 bases; bases outside gene matches: 9. This CDR3 spans 16 amino acids. CDR3 residues: CATSDASGDIFNEQFF. The CDR3 DNA follows: TGTGCCACCAGTGACGCTAGCGGGGATATCTTCAATGAGCAGTTCTTC.

The chain's CDR3 is CASSQDRGYGYTF. As DNA, the CDR3 is TGCGCCAGCAGCCAAGATCGAGGCTATGGCTACACCTTC. The rearrangement links TRBV4-3 to TRBJ1-2; no firm D call. Trimming stripped 0 bases from V and 4 bases from J, with 6 bases between. The CDR3 totals 13 residues. The germline CDR1 and CDR2 sequences are LGHNA and YSLEER.